This T cell receptor (beta chain) was profiled in a study of CD8 T cells in Susac syndrome. The CDR3 spans 13 residues. The V and J ends lost 6 bases and 3 bases respectively, with 8 bases between them. Per germline, CDR1 MNHEY and CDR2 SVGEGT. With random hexamers, reverse transcription was performed on about 0.5 to 1 ug of RNA. Each CDR3 protein gets one entry after TCRdb re-called the immunoSEQ multiplex PCR reads with MiXCR. The table has more than 120,000 distinct CDR3 sequences, roughly 94% seen once. FACS enriched CD8+ TEMRA cells, while bulk CD8+ and CD4+ were negatively isolated. The V gene is TRBV6-2 or TRBV6-3, the J gene TRBJ2-2; no clear D. The receptor was derived from a human donor in good health. The sample was CD4+ T cells from PBMCs. CDR3 sequence (DNA): TGTGCCAGCAGCGAAGCTTACACCGGGGAGCTGTTTTTT. This sequence encodes CASSEAYTGELFF.